This TCR beta chain was found in a study of T cells after yellow fever vaccination. Overall study findings and caveats: Re-detected after boosting: most primary clones, 96% of CD4 and about 90% of CD8. Across the CD4 and CD8 compartments, a small share of clonotypes was present in both.

Germline V CDR1 and CDR2: DFQATT, SNEGSKA (reference sequence). The V segment lost 6 bases and the J segment 0 bases; nucleotides outside the gene matches: 8. The CDR3 contains 15 residues. In TCRdb, the 5' RACE reads were re-called with MiXCR into one record per CDR3 protein. The table lists some 240,000 distinct CDR3 sequences, approximately 3% of them singletons. In its sample, this clonotype was seen a few times. The target antigen is unknown. Specimen: CD4+ T cells sorted from PBMCs, collected 10 days after the yellow fever booster vaccination. This TCR came from a young man who received the YFV17D yellow fever vaccine. The gene calls are TRBV20-1 and TRBJ1-5; 7 bases align to TRBD1. In nucleotides, the CDR3 is TGCAGTGCCTGGGGACAGAGCCGTAGCAATCAGCCCCAGCATTTT. Its translation is CSAWGQSRSNQPQHF.